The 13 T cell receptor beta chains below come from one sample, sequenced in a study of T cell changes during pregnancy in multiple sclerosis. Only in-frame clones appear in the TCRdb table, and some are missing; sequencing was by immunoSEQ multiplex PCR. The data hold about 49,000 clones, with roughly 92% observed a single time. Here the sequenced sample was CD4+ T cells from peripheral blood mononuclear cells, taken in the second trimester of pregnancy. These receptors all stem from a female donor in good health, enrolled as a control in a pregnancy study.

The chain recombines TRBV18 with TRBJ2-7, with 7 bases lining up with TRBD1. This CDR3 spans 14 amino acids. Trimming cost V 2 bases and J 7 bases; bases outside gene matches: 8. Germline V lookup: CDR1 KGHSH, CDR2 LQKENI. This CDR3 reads CASSPSRGYMEQYF. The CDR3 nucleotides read TGTGCCAGCTCACCAAGCAGGGGGTATATGGAGCAGTACTTC. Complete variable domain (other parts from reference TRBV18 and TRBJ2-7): NAGVMQNPRHLVRRRGQEARLRCSPMKGHSHVYWYRQLPEEGLKFMVYLQKENIIDESGMPKERFSAEFPKEGPSILRIQQVVRGDSAAYFCASSPSRGYMEQYFGPGTRLTVT.

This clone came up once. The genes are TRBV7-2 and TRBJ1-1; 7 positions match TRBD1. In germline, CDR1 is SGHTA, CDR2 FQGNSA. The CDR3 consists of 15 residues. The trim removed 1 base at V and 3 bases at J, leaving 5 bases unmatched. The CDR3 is CASSLEAGGDTEAFF. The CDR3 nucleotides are TGTGCCAGCAGCTTAGAAGCAGGGGGAGACACTGAAGCTTTCTTT.

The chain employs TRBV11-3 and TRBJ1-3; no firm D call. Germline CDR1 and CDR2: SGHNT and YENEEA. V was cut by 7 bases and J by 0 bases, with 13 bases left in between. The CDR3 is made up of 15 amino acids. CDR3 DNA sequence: TGTGCCAGCACCCTCGGACTGAGCTCTGGAAACACCATATATTTT. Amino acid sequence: CASTLGLSSGNTIYF.

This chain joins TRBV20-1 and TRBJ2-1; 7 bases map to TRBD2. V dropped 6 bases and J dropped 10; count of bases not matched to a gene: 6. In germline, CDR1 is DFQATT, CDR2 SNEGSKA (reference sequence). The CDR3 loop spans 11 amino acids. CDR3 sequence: CSAENSGEQFF. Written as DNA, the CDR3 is TGCAGTGCGGAGAATAGCGGGGAGCAGTTCTTC.

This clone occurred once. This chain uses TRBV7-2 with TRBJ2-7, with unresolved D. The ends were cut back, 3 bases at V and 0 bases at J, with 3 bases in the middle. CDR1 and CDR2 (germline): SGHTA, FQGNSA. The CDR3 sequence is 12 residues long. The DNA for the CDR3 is TGTGCCAGCAGCTTTCTCTCCTACGAGCAGTACTTC. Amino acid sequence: CASSFLSYEQYF.

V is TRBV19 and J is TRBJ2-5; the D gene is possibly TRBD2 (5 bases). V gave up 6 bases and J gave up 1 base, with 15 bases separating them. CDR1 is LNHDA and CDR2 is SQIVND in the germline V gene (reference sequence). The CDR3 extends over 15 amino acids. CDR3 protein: CASSPGTAGQETQYF. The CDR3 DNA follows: TGTGCCAGTAGCCCGGGAACCGCCGGCCAAGAGACCCAGTACTTC.

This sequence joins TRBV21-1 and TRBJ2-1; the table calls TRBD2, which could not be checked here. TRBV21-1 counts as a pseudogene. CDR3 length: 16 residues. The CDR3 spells CASSKALEGNRDEQFF. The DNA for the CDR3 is TGTGCCAGCAGCAAAGCGCTAGAGGGTAACCGGGATGAGCAGTTCTTC.

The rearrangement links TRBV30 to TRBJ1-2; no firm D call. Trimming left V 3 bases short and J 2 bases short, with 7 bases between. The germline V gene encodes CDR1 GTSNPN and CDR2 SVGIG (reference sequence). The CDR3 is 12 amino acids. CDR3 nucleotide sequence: TGTGCCTGGAGGGAGGCCAACTATGGCTACACCTTC. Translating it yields CAWREANYGYTF.

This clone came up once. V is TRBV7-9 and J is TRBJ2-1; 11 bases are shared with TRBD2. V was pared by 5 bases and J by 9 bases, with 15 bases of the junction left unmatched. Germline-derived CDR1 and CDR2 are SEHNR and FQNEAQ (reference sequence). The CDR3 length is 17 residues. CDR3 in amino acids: CASSLPRLAGGISEQFF. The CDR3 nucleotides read TGTGCCAGCAGCCTCCCCCGTCTAGCGGGGGGTATTAGTGAGCAGTTCTTC.

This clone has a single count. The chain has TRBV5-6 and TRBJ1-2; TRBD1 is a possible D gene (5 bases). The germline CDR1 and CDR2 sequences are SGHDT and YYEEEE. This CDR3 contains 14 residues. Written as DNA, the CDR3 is TGTGCTTCCTCGAGAAAGGGGACTAACTATGGCTACACCTTC. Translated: CASSRKGTNYGYTF.

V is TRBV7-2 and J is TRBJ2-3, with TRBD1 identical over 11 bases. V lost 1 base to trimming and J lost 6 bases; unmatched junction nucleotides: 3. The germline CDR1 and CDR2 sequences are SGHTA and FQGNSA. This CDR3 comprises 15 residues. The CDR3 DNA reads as TGTGCCAGCAGCTTAGACAGGACAGGGGGCGATACGCAGTATTTT. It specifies CASSLDRTGGDTQYF.

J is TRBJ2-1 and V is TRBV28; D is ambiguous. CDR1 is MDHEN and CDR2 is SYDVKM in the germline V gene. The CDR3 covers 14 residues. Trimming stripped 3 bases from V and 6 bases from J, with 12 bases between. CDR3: CASSFEDWVNEQFF. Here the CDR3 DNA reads TGTGCCAGCAGTTTTGAGGATTGGGTCAATGAGCAGTTCTTC.

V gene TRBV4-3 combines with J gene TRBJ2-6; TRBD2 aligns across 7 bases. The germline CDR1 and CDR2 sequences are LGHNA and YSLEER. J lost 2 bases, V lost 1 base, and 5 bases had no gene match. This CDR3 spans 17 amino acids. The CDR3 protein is CASSQGGGWPGANVLTF. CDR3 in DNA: TGCGCCAGCAGCCAAGGGGGGGGTTGGCCTGGGGCCAACGTCCTGACTTTC.